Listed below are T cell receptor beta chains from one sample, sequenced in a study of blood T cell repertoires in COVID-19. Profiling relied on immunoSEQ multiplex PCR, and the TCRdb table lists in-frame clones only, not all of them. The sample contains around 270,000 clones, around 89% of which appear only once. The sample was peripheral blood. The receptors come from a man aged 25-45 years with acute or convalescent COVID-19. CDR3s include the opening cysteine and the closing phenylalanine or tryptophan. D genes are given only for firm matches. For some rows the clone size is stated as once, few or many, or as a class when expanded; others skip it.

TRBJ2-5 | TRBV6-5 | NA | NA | TGTGCCAGCAGTTACTCGCAGGAAGAGGAGACCCAGTACTTC | CASSYSQEEETQYF
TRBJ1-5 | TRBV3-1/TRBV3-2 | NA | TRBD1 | TGTGCCAGCAGCCACGACCTCGGGACAGGGGAACCCCAGCATTTT | CASSHDLGTGEPQHF
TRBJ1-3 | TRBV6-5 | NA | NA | TGTGCCAGCACTCGTGAACATGGAAACACCATATATTTT | CASTREHGNTIYF
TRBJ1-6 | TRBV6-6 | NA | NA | TGTGCCAGCAGAGTAGATAACTCTTATAATTCACCCCTCCACTTT | CASRVDNSYNSPLHF
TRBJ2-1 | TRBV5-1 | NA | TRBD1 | TGCGCCAGCAGCTCCTCAGGGGGAATAGACAATGAGCAGTTCTTC | CASSSSGGIDNEQFF
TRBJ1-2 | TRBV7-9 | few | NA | TGTGCCAGCAGCTTAGGGGTGGGACGGGGGGTTATCGGCTACACCTTC | CASSLGVGRGVIGYTF
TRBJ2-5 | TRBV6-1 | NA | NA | TGTGCCAGCAGTGAAACGCGGGGGCGGGAAGAGACCCAGTACTTC | CASSETRGREETQYF
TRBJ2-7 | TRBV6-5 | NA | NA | TGTGCCAGCAGTTATAGGGCGGCAGGGCACTCCTACGAGCAGTACTTC | CASSYRAAGHSYEQYF
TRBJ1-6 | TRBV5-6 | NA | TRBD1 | TGTGCCAGCAGCTCCTGGGGGACAGGGCGTGTTACTTCACCCCTCCACTTT | CASSSWGTGRVTSPLHF
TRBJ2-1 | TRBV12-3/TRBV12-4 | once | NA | TGTGCCAGCAGTCACTTCCAACTCAATGAGCAGTTCTTC | CASSHFQLNEQFF
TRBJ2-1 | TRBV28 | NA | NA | TGTGCCAGCAGTTCGCGTTACTATGAGCAGTTCTTC | CASSSRYYEQFF
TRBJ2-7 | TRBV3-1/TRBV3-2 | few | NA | TGTGCCAGCAGCCAAGACTTACACTACGAGCAGTACTTC | CASSQDLHYEQYF
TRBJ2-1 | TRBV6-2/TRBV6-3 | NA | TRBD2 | TGTGCCAGCAGTTACTTTGGGAGGGCCCAGGGTGAGCAGTTCTTC | CASSYFGRAQGEQFF
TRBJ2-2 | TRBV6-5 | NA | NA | TGTGCCAGCAGTTACGTGGAGGGGACGGACACCGGGGAGCTGTTTTTT | CASSYVEGTDTGELFF
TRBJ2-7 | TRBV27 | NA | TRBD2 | TGTGCCAGCAGCCCGACTAGCGGGCTTACCTACGAGCAGTACTTC | CASSPTSGLTYEQYF
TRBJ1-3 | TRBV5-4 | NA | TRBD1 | TGTGCCAGCAGCTTTGGGGACAGTGGAAACACCATATATTTT | CASSFGDSGNTIYF
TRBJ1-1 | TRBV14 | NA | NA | TGTGCCAGCAGCCAAGTTTCGGGGGTGAACACTGAAGCTTTCTTT | CASSQVSGVNTEAFF